The 18 T cell receptor beta chains listed next were all sequenced from one sample in a study of Graves' ophthalmopathy and Graves' hyperthyroidism. From RNA, the CDR3 regions of TCR beta chains were amplified and sequenced. First-round RT-PCR relied on HTBI primers, and a second-round multiplex PCR came next. TCRdb independently ran MiXCR on the multiplex PCR reads; one entry per CDR3 protein. Of about 370,000 distinct CDR3 sequences listed, approximately 20% are singletons. Sequencing input: peripheral blood. All receptors come from a woman younger than 30 with Graves' ophthalmopathy.

The table lists this clonotype with many counts. Given the absence of the conserved phenylalanine or tryptophan at the CDR3 end, a read error is likely. The V and J genes are TRBV6-1 and TRBJ1-1; D possibly corresponds to TRBD1 (5 bases). The CDR3 has 15 residues. V shed 7 bases and J shed 0 bases, with 15 bases lying between them. The germline V gene has CDR1 MNHNS and CDR2 SASEGT. In DNA, the CDR3 is TGTGCCAGCACCACAATTGGGGCGGTGAACACTGAAGCTTTCCTT. Its protein is CASTTIGAVNTEAFL.

This clonotype was seen repeatedly, ten times or more. The chain combines TRBV11-2 with TRBJ2-2, with D perhaps being TRBD1 or TRBD2 (5 bases each). This CDR3 contains 17 residues. V was cut by 5 bases and J by 4 bases, with 20 bases left in between. Per the germline V gene, CDR1 is SGHAT and CDR2 is FQNNGV. The CDR3 DNA is TGTGCCAGCAGCCCCGAGGGTCCAGGGCGGCTCACCGGGGAGCTGTTTTTT. It specifies CASSPEGPGRLTGELFF.

This clonotype was observed at least ten times. The gene calls are TRBV7-9 and TRBJ1-3; no clear D. CDR1 and CDR2 from the germline V gene are SEHNR and FQNEAQ (reference sequence). CDR3 length equals 14 residues. V dropped 1 base and J dropped 4 bases, with 8 bases sitting between them. The DNA for the CDR3 is TGTGCCAGCAGCTTAGGCCGATCCGGAAACACCATATATTTT. Translating gives CASSLGRSGNTIYF.

The chain joins TRBV7-8 to TRBJ1-2; D is unclear. This CDR3 spans 15 amino acids. From germline, CDR1 is SGHVS and CDR2 FQNEAQ. V dropped 4 bases and J dropped 4 bases, with 16 bases sitting between them. CDR3 sequence reads: CASSSETGVGYGYTF. The CDR3 DNA sequence: TGTGCCAGCAGCTCAGAGACGGGAGTTGGCTATGGCTACACCTTC.

Ten or more counts support this clonotype. The rearrangement links TRBV28 to TRBJ2-7; no firm D call. Germline V CDR1 and CDR2: MDHEN, SYDVKM. The V end was cut by 7 bases, the J end by 3 bases, with 4 bases between. The CDR3 consists of 10 residues. CDR3 amino acids: CASILYEQYF. DNA for the CDR3: TGTGCCAGCATCCTCTACGAGCAGTACTTC.

Ten or more counts support this clonotype. This chain joins TRBV12-5 and TRBJ2-5, with D unresolved. The germline V gene encodes CDR1 LGHNT and CDR2 FRNRAP. This CDR3 contains 13 residues. Deletions cut 6 bases from V and 4 bases from J, with 12 bases between. In DNA, the CDR3 is TGTGCTAGTGGCCCCGAGGACGGAGAGACCCAGTACTTC. Its protein is CASGPEDGETQYF.

This clonotype was recorded many times. The rearrangement links TRBV28 to TRBJ2-3; 8 nucleotides match TRBD2. This CDR3 region has 13 residues. The germline V gene has CDR1 MDHEN and CDR2 SYDVKM. Trimming removed 8 bases from V and 0 bases from J; junction bases left unmatched: 1. The CDR3 bases are TGTGCCAGCGAGCGGGGGAGCACAGATACGCAGTATTTT. It yields the protein CASERGSTDTQYF.

The V call is TRBV20-1, the J call TRBJ2-5; unclear D gene. Between the trimmed V and J ends, which lost 5 bases and 3 bases, there was a span of 10 bases. Germline V gives CDR1 DFQATT, CDR2 SNEGSKA (reference sequence). The CDR3 has 12 residues. CDR3 region: CSALDGKETQYF. CDR3 bases: TGCAGTGCTCTAGACGGAAAAGAGACCCAGTACTTC.

The chain uses TRBV4-3 and TRBJ2-2; TRBD1 matches at 10 bases. The germline CDR1 and CDR2 sequences are LGHNA and YSLEER. This CDR3 has 15 amino acids. Unmatched junction bases numbered 3, after V lost 2 bases and J lost 6 bases. The CDR3 DNA is TGCGCCAGCAGCCAAAGACAGGGGGCGTCCGGGGAGCTGTTTTTT. Amino acid sequence: CASSQRQGASGELFF.

This clonotype came up many times. The chain employs TRBV7-2 and TRBJ2-5, with D perhaps matching TRBD1 (6 bases). There are 13 residues in the CDR3. Germline V CDR1 and CDR2: SGHTA, FQGNSA. The V and J ends lost 3 bases and 4 bases respectively, with 9 bases between them. CDR3 residues: CASSFGQRETQYF. The CDR3 nucleotides read TGTGCCAGCAGCTTTGGACAGAGAGAGACCCAGTACTTC.

This clonotype came up many times. This rearrangement joins TRBV4-3 to TRBJ1-2, with D possibly being TRBD1 (6 bases). Trimming removed 0 bases from V and 4 bases from J, with 15 bases in between. This CDR3 region has 16 residues. Germline V gene lookup returns CDR1 LGHNA and CDR2 YSLEER. The DNA of the CDR3 is TGCGCCAGCAGCCAAGATGTTGCCGGGACAACCTATGGCTACACCTTC. It codes for CASSQDVAGTTYGYTF.

This clonotype was detected only a few times. The chain is built from TRBV7-2 and TRBJ2-5; the D is unclear. Between the trimmed V and J ends, which lost 0 bases and 0 bases, there was a span of 5 bases. The CDR3 spans 14 residues. Germline V gene sequence: CDR1 SGHTA, CDR2 FQGNSA. CDR3 protein: CASSLATNQETQYF. CDR3 nucleotide sequence: TGTGCCAGCAGCTTAGCGACAAACCAAGAGACCCAGTACTTC.

This clonotype was seen at least ten times. The rearrangement joins TRBV29-1 to TRBJ1-3; D unclear. Trimming shortened V by 0 bases and J by 7 bases, and 10 bases separated the two germline ends. Per the germline V gene, CDR1 is SQVTM and CDR2 is ANQGSEA. CDR3 length: 13 amino acids. The CDR3 protein is CSVEDRKNNTIYF. For the CDR3, the DNA is TGCAGCGTTGAAGATCGCAAGAACAACACCATATATTTT.

Ten or more counts support this clonotype. The rearrangement links TRBV6-1 to TRBJ1-1; possible D gene TRBD1, 6 bases. CDR3 size: 15 residues. Germline CDR1 is MNHNS and CDR2 is SASEGT. Trimming removed 7 bases at V and 1 base at J, with 16 bases between. CDR3 loop: CASKIPGTRNTEAFF. CDR3 bases: TGTGCCAGCAAGATCCCCGGGACACGGAACACTGAAGCTTTCTTT.

This clonotype was observed a handful of times. The CDR3 loop is CSVRPGDYGYTF. The CDR3 DNA follows: TGCAGCGTGAGACCGGGGGACTATGGCTACACCTTC. This chain connects TRBV29-1 to TRBJ1-2; D possibly corresponds to TRBD1 (5 bases). This CDR3 spans 12 amino acids. Between the trimmed V and J ends, which lost 6 bases and 3 bases, there was a span of 11 bases. Germline CDR1 SQVTM, CDR2 ANQGSEA. Full variable domain (missing parts from reference TRBV29-1 and TRBJ1-2): SAVISQKPSRDICQRGTSLTIQCQVDSQVTMMFWYRQQPGQSLTLIATANQGSEATYESGFVIDKFPISRPNLTFSTLTVSNMSPEDSSIYLCSVRPGDYGYTFGSGTRLTVV.

This clonotype has a count of ten or more. The rearrangement links TRBV10-1 to TRBJ2-5; D remains ambiguous. There are 13 residues in the CDR3. Germline CDR1 and CDR2: WNHNN and SYGVQD (reference sequence). Trimming removed 10 bases from V and 0 bases from J, with 12 bases in between. The CDR3 DNA reads TGCGCCACTCCGTTACAGAACCAAGAGACCCAGTACTTC. This translates into CATPLQNQETQYF.

At least ten counts were recorded for this clonotype. The genes are TRBV20-1 and TRBJ2-7; TRBD2 matches 8 bases. Germline V CDR1 and CDR2: DFQATT, SNEGSKA (reference sequence). V dropped 6 bases and J dropped 2; count of bases not matched to a gene: 12. This CDR3 comprises 15 residues. CDR3 sequence reads: CSANPPGLGPYEQYF. The CDR3 nucleotides read TGCAGTGCCAATCCCCCGGGACTAGGCCCCTACGAGCAGTACTTC.

This clonotype came up many times. V and J are TRBV6-5 and TRBJ1-2, with D possibly being TRBD1 (5 bases). This CDR3 has 15 residues. V lost 2 bases and J 8 bases, leaving 18 bases between the germline ends. Per germline, CDR1 MNHEY and CDR2 SVGAGI. The CDR3 DNA reads TGTGCCAGCAGTTACGCGGGGACCGCCCGCCGGGGCTACACCTTC. It yields the protein CASSYAGTARRGYTF.